Following are 17 T cell receptor beta chains from one sample sequenced in a study of blood T cell repertoires in COVID-19. Measured with immunoSEQ multiplex PCR; TCRdb has only the in-frame clones, and not every one. The sample lists 330,000 or so clones; approximately 88% were seen once. Sequenced material: PBMCs or T cells enriched from blood (not recorded which). Receptor source: a man aged 25-45 years who had recovered from COVID-19.

The CDR3 protein is CASSPRLVAIHEQYF. The CDR3, as DNA: TGTGCCAGCAGCCCCCGACTAGTTGCCATCCACGAGCAGTACTTC. The chain joins TRBV3-1 (or the pseudogene TRBV3-2) to TRBJ2-7, with D possibly TRBD2 on 6 matching bases. Trimming cost V 4 bases and J 5 bases, with 18 bases left between them. This CDR3 has 15 residues. Germline V gene lookup returns CDR1 LGHDT and CDR2 YNNKEL (reference sequence).

This clone appeared once. The chain employs TRBV19 and TRBJ2-7; D possibly corresponds to TRBD2 (6 bases). The CDR3 extends over 14 amino acids. Trimming stripped 4 bases from V and 2 bases from J, with 12 bases between. Germline loops: CDR1 LNHDA, CDR2 SQIVND (reference sequence). This CDR3 is CASSTQEGPYEQYF. Written as DNA, the CDR3 is TGTGCCAGTAGTACCCAGGAGGGACCCTACGAGCAGTACTTC.

This rearrangement joins TRBV5-1 to TRBJ1-2, with D tentatively TRBD1 (5 bases). This CDR3 has 14 residues. Germline V lookup: CDR1 SGHRS, CDR2 YFSETQ. Between the trimmed V and J ends, which lost 2 bases and 4 bases, there was a span of 12 bases. The CDR3 loop is CASSLSPDSYGYTF. DNA for the CDR3: TGCGCCAGCAGCTTATCGCCAGACAGCTATGGCTACACCTTC. The full variable domain, with the rest looked up from reference TRBV5-1 and TRBJ1-2, is KAGVTQTPRYLIKTRGQQVTLSCSPISGHRSVSWYQQTPGQGLQFLFEYFSETQRNKGNFPGRFSGRQFSNSRSEMNVSTLELGDSALYLCASSLSPDSYGYTFGSGTRLTVV.

This clone was observed a single time. V gene TRBV19 combines with J gene TRBJ1-1; D remains ambiguous. V was shortened by 4 bases and J by 0 bases, with 9 bases between the two germline ends. Germline lookup yields CDR1 LNHDA and CDR2 SQIVND (reference sequence). CDR3 length equals 14 residues. The CDR3 DNA reads as TGTGCCAGTAGTAAGCGGGATTTGAACACTGAAGCTTTCTTT. Translated, it gives CASSKRDLNTEAFF.

This clone was observed a handful of times. The CDR3 sequence is CASGLGGSNSPLHF. The CDR3 DNA reads TGTGCTAGTGGTTTGGGCGGGAGTAATTCACCCCTCCACTTT. This chain joins TRBV12-5 and TRBJ1-6; D call uncertain. CDR1 and CDR2 (germline): LGHNT, FRNRAP. There are 14 residues in the CDR3. Trimming pared 1 base from V and 6 bases from J, leaving 7 bases between.

The rearrangement uses TRBV11-3 and TRBJ2-3, with TRBD2 matching over 7 bases. V was pared by 5 bases and J by 0 bases, with 8 bases of the junction left unmatched. From germline, CDR1 is SGHNT and CDR2 YENEEA. This CDR3 has 16 amino acids. For the CDR3, the DNA is TGTGCCAGCAGCACACTACTAGCGAGGAGCACAGATACGCAGTATTTT. Encoded protein: CASSTLLARSTDTQYF.

As for this clone: Different DNA sequences within this sample yield the same CDR3. The chain carries TRBV28 and TRBJ2-7; 9 nucleotides agree with TRBD1. Per germline, CDR1 MDHEN and CDR2 SYDVKM. V gave up 4 bases and J gave up 4 bases; unmatched junction bases: 5. The CDR3 runs 14 residues. The CDR3 reads CASSSPGQGYEQYF. As DNA, the CDR3 is TGTGCCAGCAGTTCTCCGGGACAGGGTTACGAGCAGTACTTC.

The genes are TRBV9 and TRBJ2-1; 8 bases line up with TRBD1. In germline, CDR1 is SGDLS, CDR2 YYNGEE. This CDR3 is built from 15 residues. V lost 4 bases to trimming and J lost 2 bases; unmatched junction nucleotides: 5. The CDR3 nucleotides are TGTGCCAGCAGCCCCGGCAGGGGGCCCTACAATGAGCAGTTCTTC. Protein sequence: CASSPGRGPYNEQFF.

Comments on this clone: At one end, the junction sequence differs from germline, possibly due to a read error. Here the CDR3 reads CASSSGFERTSIF. CDR3 DNA sequence: TGTGCCAGCAGTTCAGGGTTCGAACGGACATCGATTTTT. The chain has TRBV28 and TRBJ1-4; perhaps TRBD1 as D (5 bases). CDR1 is MDHEN and CDR2 is SYDVKM in the germline V gene. The CDR3 contains 13 residues.

J is TRBJ2-5 and V is TRBV7-9; 12 bases match TRBD1. Germline assignment: CDR1 SEHNR and CDR2 FQNEAQ (reference sequence). This CDR3 has 16 amino acids. With 5 bases clipped from V and 4 bases from J, the junction kept 8 bases outside the gene matches. The CDR3 region is CASSPDWGQGAETQYF. The CDR3 DNA follows: TGTGCCAGCAGCCCTGACTGGGGACAGGGGGCAGAGACCCAGTACTTC.

The chain couples TRBV23-1 to TRBJ2-7; 7 bases are shared with TRBD2. TRBV23-1 is an ORF; its function is uncertain. This CDR3 has 16 amino acids. Trimming took 2 bases from V and 4 from J; bases not matched to a gene: 11. The CDR3 coding sequence is TGCGCCAGCAGTCAAGACGGCCAGCGGGGTAAATACGAGCAGTACTTC. Its protein is CASSQDGQRGKYEQYF.

DNA for the CDR3: TGTGCCAGCAGTTTACTCCGGGGGGCCACCACCTACGAGCAGTACTTC. Protein product: CASSLLRGATTYEQYF. V and J are TRBV28 and TRBJ2-7; tentatively, D is TRBD2 (7 bases). Germline values: CDR1 MDHEN, CDR2 SYDVKM. There are 16 residues in the CDR3. V lost 2 bases and J lost 2, with 16 bases in between.

The rearrangement links TRBV5-1 to TRBJ2-1; D might be TRBD2 (6 bases). Germline values: CDR1 SGHRS, CDR2 YFSETQ. This CDR3 region has 13 residues. The V and J ends lost 2 bases and 5 bases respectively, with 8 bases between them. CDR3 in amino acids: CASSLTGDNEQFF. The CDR3 DNA is TGCGCCAGCAGCTTAACGGGGGACAATGAGCAGTTCTTC.

The gene calls are TRBV11-2 and TRBJ1-3, with D perhaps TRBD1 (6 bases). Per the germline V gene, CDR1 is SGHAT and CDR2 is FQNNGV. The V end was cut by 4 bases, the J end by 4 bases, with 26 bases between. CDR3 size: 19 residues. The CDR3 nucleotides are TGTGCCAGCAGCTACACGGACAGAGGAACAGGGTACGCGGGAAACACCATATATTTT. The encoded protein is CASSYTDRGTGYAGNTIYF.

This chain uses TRBV2 with TRBJ1-2; D unclear. Trimming removed 2 bases from V and 3 bases from J, with 4 bases in between. The CDR3 contains 12 residues. Germline V gives CDR1 SNHLY, CDR2 FYNNEI. CDR3 sequence: CASSETDYGYTF. The CDR3 DNA is TGTGCCAGCAGTGAAACAGACTATGGCTACACCTTC.

The V and J genes are TRBV12-3 or TRBV12-4 and TRBJ2-7; 7 positions match TRBD2. J was trimmed by 3 bases and V by 5 bases; bases with no gene match: 4. This CDR3 contains 13 residues. CDR3 residues: CASSTSADYEQYF. The CDR3 nucleotides are TGTGCCAGCAGTACTAGCGCGGACTACGAGCAGTACTTC.

This chain links TRBV12-3 or TRBV12-4 with TRBJ2-7; D may be TRBD1 (5 bases). The CDR3 covers 13 residues. V lost 5 bases and J lost 2, with 10 bases in between. The CDR3 reads CASSQGSPYEQYF. For the CDR3, the DNA is TGTGCCAGCAGTCAGGGTTCCCCCTACGAGCAGTACTTC.